This T cell receptor (beta chain) is from a study of cytomegalovirus exposure and HLA in healthy donors. Of note for this clone: Its specificity is not known.

Notes on the study in general: Later findings reportedly placed an Asian-associated ancestry cluster below the approximately 620-donor mean for N-insertions. Among immune exposure information, only CMV serostatus was available. Of the V segments, some could not be distinguished, including TRBV6-2 and TRBV6-3, and were excluded. Using a false discovery rate of 0.05, a later analysis showed that fewer than 20,000 TCR beta sequences were associated with HLA alleles.

In the PCR, 60 Vbeta and 13 Jbeta primers were used. Generated by immunoSEQ multiplex PCR, the TCRdb table keeps only in-frame clones and is missing some. The repertoire holds 150,000 to 200,000 clones, with 70% to 90% as singletons. The germline V gene encodes CDR1 KGHSH and CDR2 LQKENI. V lost 2 bases, J lost 6 bases, and 5 bases lay in between. CDR3 length: 12 amino acids. Specimen: PBMCs. The chain recombines TRBV18 with TRBJ2-1; D is ambiguous. The sequence derives from a young man in good health and CMV-seropositive. The CDR3: CASSPTFNEQFF. For the CDR3, the DNA is TGTGCCAGCTCACCAACATTCAATGAGCAGTTCTTC.